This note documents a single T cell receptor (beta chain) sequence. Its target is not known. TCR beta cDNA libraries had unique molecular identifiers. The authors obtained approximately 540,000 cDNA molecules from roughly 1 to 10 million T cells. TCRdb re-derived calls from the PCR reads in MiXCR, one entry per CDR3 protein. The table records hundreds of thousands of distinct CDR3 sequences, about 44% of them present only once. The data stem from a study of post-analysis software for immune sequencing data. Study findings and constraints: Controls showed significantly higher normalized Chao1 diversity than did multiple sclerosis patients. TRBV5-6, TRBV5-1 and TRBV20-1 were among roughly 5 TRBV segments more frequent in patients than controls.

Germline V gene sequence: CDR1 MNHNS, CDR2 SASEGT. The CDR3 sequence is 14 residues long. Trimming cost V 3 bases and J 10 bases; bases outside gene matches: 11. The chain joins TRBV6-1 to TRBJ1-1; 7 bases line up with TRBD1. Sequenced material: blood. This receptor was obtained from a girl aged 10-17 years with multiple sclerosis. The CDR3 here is CASSDTTGARRAFF. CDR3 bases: TGTGCCAGCAGTGATACAACAGGGGCCCGCCGAGCTTTCTTT.